This T cell receptor beta chain was observed in a study of blood T cells in healthy people across ages (dated by TCRdb to 2013 to 2016). Some background on the complete study: Template switching captured roughly one uniquely barcoded TCR beta cDNA molecule per two T cells in model experiments. The study measured age-related changes in TCR beta repertoire diversity using deep sequencing normalized with unique cDNA molecular identifiers. The study analyzed two additional independent replicas of 1 million unique cDNA reads from the same blood draw for two donors, one aged 18 to 29 and one aged 80 or older. Four age groups were formed from the donors: young (average about 17 years), middle-aged (around 39), aged (62) and long-lived (about 80). To avoid experimental bias, donors of different ages were randomly spread across the sequencing lanes.

The method behind the library was 5' RACE. The sequencer listed for this sample is Illumina HiSeq 2500. A second PCR of roughly 7 to 12 cycles was run with a J-beta primer mix and a sample-barcoded 5' primer. Each TCR beta cDNA molecule received a unique molecular identifier from a template-switch 5' adaptor carrying 12 random nucleotides. Each sample yielded at least 3 million CDR3-containing paired-end reads. First-strand cDNA synthesis was performed from all RNA using the Mint cDNA synthesis kit, with priming by a TRBC-specific oligonucleotide. Following uracil-DNA glycosylase treatment, a first 18-cycle PCR with universal primers M1SS and BC2_uni_R was performed on all cDNA. The study's own analysis went as follows. For normalization, 1 million high-quality reads, each with a distinct molecular identifier, were randomly selected from each sample. Reads with shared molecular identifiers were discarded instead of being binned into consensus sequences. CDR3 identification, clonotype clustering and error correction used MiTCR with a Q25 quality threshold and the strictest error-elimination algorithm. A nonparametric unseen species model using Euler transformation provided a lower-bound estimate of total TCR beta diversity. TCRdb ran its own pipeline on the public reads, namely fastp trimming at Q25 and MiXCR clone calling, and kept in-frame beta chains. All rows with the same CDR3 protein become a single entry with the most common DNA and genes. None of the V and J calls come from the authors' own analysis; TCRdb made them. The table for this sample lists 1.5 million to 2 million distinct CDR3 sequences; around 48% of them were counted only once. The ten largest clones take up 2% to 2.5% of the sample.

A note on this clonotype: The antigen it binds to is not known. Within one base of it there is no much larger clone, and no base qualities were kept.

The donors were 40 or so Caucasian individuals from Russia, aged roughly 6 to 100 years, who were systemically healthy. Ten milliliters of peripheral blood were drawn from each donor into EDTA-treated Vacutainer tubes. Ficoll-Paque density-gradient centrifugation was used to isolate PBMCs, with at least 6 million per sample. Total RNA, at least 6 micrograms per sample, was extracted from PBMCs with Trizol reagent. Naive CD45RAhigh/CD27high T cell percentages were measured by flow cytometry on a PBMC aliquot from every donor. The CDR3 numbers 12 residues from cysteine through phenylalanine. Here the CDR3 DNA is all that survives: 36 bases in frame from base 1. The germline V gene gives CDR1 as SQVTM and CDR2 as ANQGSEA. V is pared back by 2 bases and J by 2 bases, with 5 bases lying between the germline termini. Here is what the overall study found, with its caveats: Because donor CMV infection status was unknown, age-related changes in expanded clonotypes were potentially confounded. Observed TCR beta diversity per million T cells fell roughly linearly with age, and a significant reduction was already apparent by age around 44. Estimates of total diversity from one million sequenced T cells were regarded as lower bounds and underestimates. The long-lived group showed more naive CD4+ T cells, fewer expanded clones and increased TCR diversity than the aged group, suggesting age selection. A strong correlation was found between observed TCR beta diversity and the percentage of naive T cells measured by flow cytometry. Conclusive comparison of naive and antigen-experienced compartments was prevented by the profiling of bulk unsorted PBMCs.

The TCR sequence derives from a woman aged 40 to 49 in good health. The rearrangement joined TRBV29-1 to TRBJ2-3; a confident D gene designation cannot be given. The specimen was blood. This receptor has the CDR3 CSVEFYTDTQYF. The DNA is as follows: TGCAGCGTTGAATTCTACACAGATACGCAGTATTTT.